This passage covers 23 T cell receptor beta chains from one sample sequenced in a study of cytomegalovirus exposure and HLA in healthy donors. TCRdb's copy holds only in-frame clones and misses some; the assay was immunoSEQ multiplex PCR. The table includes under 150,000 clones, approximately 87% detected once. Sequenced material: PBMCs. The receptors were sampled from a woman aged 18-29 years in good health and CMV-seropositive.

The rearrangement links TRBV18 to TRBJ2-5, with D uncertain. V gave up 5 bases and J gave up 5 bases, with 6 bases separating them. The CDR3 sequence is 11 residues long. Germline V CDR1 and CDR2: KGHSH, LQKENI. The DNA for the CDR3 is TGTGCCAGCTCAACCGGGGAGACCCAGTACTTC. Its protein product is CASSTGETQYF.

This clone was detected a few times. The chain joins TRBV19 to TRBJ2-7; perhaps TRBD1 as D (6 bases). Germline V gene data show CDR1 as LNHDA and CDR2 as SQIVND (reference sequence). The CDR3 has 13 residues. The ends were cut back, 4 bases at V and 7 bases at J, with 14 bases in the middle. The CDR3 nucleotides are TGTGCCAGTAGTAGGGGAGTAGGGGGAGAGCAGTACTTC. It is translated as CASSRGVGGEQYF.

This clone showed up just once. The chain combines TRBV7-9 with TRBJ1-5; D unresolved. Trimming cost V 3 bases and J 0 bases, with 6 bases left between them. Germline CDR1 is SEHNR and CDR2 is FQNEAQ (reference sequence). CDR3 size: 14 residues. In DNA form, the CDR3 reads TGTGCCAGCAGCTTGGCTTATAGCAATCAGCCCCAGCATTTT. Translation gives CASSLAYSNQPQHF.

V usage is TRBV7-2 and J usage is TRBJ1-1; a weak D match, TRBD1 (6 bases). Per the germline V gene, CDR1 is SGHTA and CDR2 is FQGNSA. Trimming left V 1 base short and J 11 bases short, with 17 bases between. This CDR3 spans 14 amino acids. Written as DNA, the CDR3 is TGTGCCAGCAGCTTAGTGGACAGCCCTCTTGAGGCTTTCTTT. Its translation: CASSLVDSPLEAFF.

The chain has TRBV7-8 and TRBJ2-7; 7 bases fit TRBD2. Trimming removed 1 base from V and 0 bases from J; junction bases left unmatched: 3. The CDR3 contains 15 residues. The V gene's germline CDR1 is SGHVS and CDR2 FQNEAQ. The CDR3 here is CASSLEGGSSYEQYF. The CDR3 DNA reads as TGTGCCAGCAGCTTAGAGGGCGGGAGCTCCTACGAGCAGTACTTC. Looking up the rest from reference TRBV7-8 and TRBJ2-7 gives the full variable domain: GAGVSQSPRYKVAKRGQDVALRCDPISGHVSLFWYQQALGQGPEFLTYFQNEAQLDKSGLPSDRFFAERPEGSVSTLKIQRTQQEDSAVYLCASSLEGGSSYEQYFGPGTRLTVT.

CDR3 DNA: TGTGCCAGTAGTATAGGGACAGGGAGGAACACTGAAGCTTTCTTT. Protein sequence: CASSIGTGRNTEAFF. The rearrangement joins TRBV19 to TRBJ1-1; 8 nucleotides match TRBD1. Germline values: CDR1 LNHDA, CDR2 SQIVND (reference sequence). V trimming: 1 base; J trimming: 1 base; junction bases outside the gene matches: 2. This CDR3 region has 15 residues.

The V gene is TRBV6-1, the J gene TRBJ1-4; D not resolved. In germline, CDR1 is MNHNS, CDR2 SASEGT. CDR3 length equals 16 residues. V lost 4 bases, J lost 0 bases, and 12 bases lay in between. Here the CDR3 DNA reads TGTGCCAGCAGTGTCCTCGACGGGGCAACTAATGAAAAACTGTTTTTT. It yields the protein CASSVLDGATNEKLFF.

CDR3: CASSHPGQSSGANVLTF. The DNA for the CDR3 is TGTGCCAGCAGCCATCCGGGACAGAGTTCTGGGGCCAACGTCCTGACTTTC. The rearrangement uses TRBV14 and TRBJ2-6, with TRBD1 matching over 7 bases. The CDR3 length is 17 residues. Germline assignment: CDR1 SGHDN and CDR2 FVKESK. Unmatched junction bases numbered 6, after V lost 3 bases and J lost 1 base.

The chain recombines TRBV4-3 with TRBJ2-2; D gene ambiguous. The CDR3 covers 14 residues. Germline V CDR1 and CDR2: LGHNA, YSLEER. V was clipped by 0 bases and J by 6 bases, with 8 bases between them. In DNA, the CDR3 is TGCGCCAGCAGCCAAGAGTTGGCTTCCGGGGAGCTGTTTTTT. This encodes CASSQELASGELFF.

This clone was seen only once. The CDR3 bases are TGTGCCAGCACCCAAATCGCTAGTGGCTACGAGCAGTACTTC. This sequence encodes CASTQIASGYEQYF. This chain links TRBV7-9 with TRBJ2-7; no reliable D call. CDR1 and CDR2 (germline): SEHNR, FQNEAQ (reference sequence). V was shortened by 7 bases and J by 3 bases, with 16 bases between the two germline ends. The CDR3 covers 14 residues.

This chain connects TRBV19 to TRBJ2-1; 7 bases are shared with TRBD2. Germline values: CDR1 LNHDA, CDR2 SQIVND (reference sequence). The trim removed 2 bases at V and 0 bases at J, leaving 16 bases unmatched. The CDR3 runs 20 residues. CDR3 nucleotide sequence: TGTGCCAGTAGTATATCACTCCTAGCGGAAATTCCGAGCTCCTACAATGAGCAGTTCTTC. Its translation: CASSISLLAEIPSSYNEQFF. The full variable domain, with the rest looked up from reference TRBV19 and TRBJ2-1, is DGGITQSPKYLFRKEGQNVTLSCEQNLNHDAMYWYRQDPGQGLRLIYYSQIVNDFQKGDIAEGYSVSREKKESFPLTVTSAQKNPTAFYLCASSISLLAEIPSSYNEQFFGPGTRLTVL.

The genes are TRBV2 and TRBJ2-1; 9 bases are shared with TRBD1. V dropped 7 bases and J dropped 6; count of bases not matched to a gene: 13. The CDR3 loop spans 16 amino acids. Germline loops: CDR1 SNHLY, CDR2 FYNNEI. CDR3 loop: CASTNTVTGGINEQFF. DNA for the CDR3: TGTGCCAGCACAAATACGGTGACAGGGGGTATCAATGAGCAGTTCTTC.

The chain combines TRBV7-8 with TRBJ2-5; TRBD1 aligns across 9 bases. The germline V gene encodes CDR1 SGHVS and CDR2 FQNEAQ. With 5 bases clipped from V and 5 bases from J, the junction kept 6 bases outside the gene matches. The CDR3 sequence is 14 residues long. This chain's CDR3 is CASSTDRGRETQYF. The CDR3 nucleotides read TGTGCCAGCAGCACGGACAGGGGACGGGAGACCCAGTACTTC.

The V and J genes are TRBV11-1 and TRBJ2-2; 8 nucleotides match TRBD2. CDR1 and CDR2 (germline): SGHAT, FQDESV (reference sequence). Trimming at V came to 5 bases and at J to 7 bases, leaving 12 bases not matched to a gene. CDR3 length: 16 amino acids. CDR3 sequence: CASSPKRTSRGGELFF. CDR3 DNA: TGTGCCAGCAGCCCAAAGCGGACTAGCCGGGGCGGGGAGCTGTTTTTT.

This chain joins TRBV6-6 and TRBJ1-3; D is possibly TRBD1 (5 bases). Looked up from germline, CDR1 is MNHNY and CDR2 is SVGAGI (reference sequence). The CDR3 contains 13 residues. V dropped 7 bases and J dropped 0 bases, with 7 bases sitting between them. The CDR3 region is CASMGGSGNTIYF. The DNA of the CDR3 is TGTGCCAGCATGGGGGGCTCTGGAAACACCATATATTTT.

The chain has TRBV28 and TRBJ2-7; no clear D gene. Trimming left V 8 bases short and J 2 bases short, with 13 bases between. CDR1 and CDR2 from the germline V gene are MDHEN and SYDVKM. The CDR3 is 13 residues long. The CDR3 sequence: CASGPQLPYEQYF. The CDR3 DNA sequence: TGTGCCAGCGGGCCTCAGCTACCCTACGAGCAGTACTTC.

This chain links TRBV29-1 with TRBJ2-3; 7 bases match TRBD2. The CDR3 sequence is 17 residues long. Trimming took 0 bases from V and 1 from J; bases not matched to a gene: 10. From germline, CDR1 is SQVTM and CDR2 ANQGSEA. CDR3 DNA sequence: TGCAGCGTTGAAGAGCCCTCGAGCGGGGAGGGCACAGATACGCAGTATTTT. Protein sequence: CSVEEPSSGEGTDTQYF.

This chain connects TRBV9 to TRBJ1-2; 9 bases are shared with TRBD1. This CDR3 contains 16 residues. J lost 3 bases, V lost 1 base, and 7 bases had no gene match. Per the germline V gene, CDR1 is SGDLS and CDR2 is YYNGEE. The CDR3 sequence: CASSVSLGQGYYGYTF. The DNA of the CDR3 is TGTGCCAGCAGCGTAAGCCTAGGACAGGGGTACTATGGCTACACCTTC.

This chain joins TRBV7-6 and TRBJ1-1; D is unclear. V lost 5 bases and J 3 bases, leaving 13 bases between the germline ends. Germline CDR1 reads SGHVS; CDR2 reads FNYEAQ. CDR3 length equals 14 residues. This CDR3 reads CASSDPSRDTEAFF. The CDR3 DNA reads TGTGCCAGCAGCGATCCTTCCCGGGACACTGAAGCTTTCTTT.

The rearrangement links TRBV4-3 to TRBJ2-5; 14 bases map to TRBD2. With V trimmed by 4 bases and J by 4 bases, 2 bases remained unmatched. The CDR3 loop spans 15 amino acids. Germline-derived CDR1 and CDR2 are LGHNA and YSLEER. CDR3 sequence (DNA): TGCGCCAGCAGCCCGACTAGCGGGAGGGGAGAGACCCAGTACTTC. It yields the protein CASSPTSGRGETQYF.

The genes are TRBV20-1 and TRBJ1-1; TRBD1 is a possible D gene (5 bases). The CDR3 runs 11 residues. Germline CDR1 and CDR2: DFQATT and SNEGSKA (reference sequence). Trimming cost V 8 bases and J 5 bases, with 12 bases left between them. In nucleotides, the CDR3 is TGCAGTCCATGGGGCGCGACTGAAGCTTTCTTT. Protein product: CSPWGATEAFF.

V is TRBV2 and J is TRBJ1-2; D gene unclear. Looked up from germline, CDR1 is SNHLY and CDR2 is FYNNEI. Trimming stripped 4 bases from V and 4 bases from J, with 10 bases between. The CDR3 sequence is 13 residues long. This CDR3 reads CASSVTEGYGYTF. The CDR3 DNA reads as TGTGCCAGCAGTGTCACAGAGGGCTATGGCTACACCTTC.

In this sample, this clone turned up a few times. V usage is TRBV5-5 and J usage is TRBJ1-2; D is unclear. Germline lookup yields CDR1 SGHKS and CDR2 YYEKEE (reference sequence). The CDR3 is 14 residues long. V lost 4 bases and J 4 bases, leaving 14 bases between the germline ends. The CDR3 here is CASSIKEPTYGYTF. DNA for the CDR3: TGTGCCAGCAGCATCAAGGAGCCCACCTATGGCTACACCTTC.